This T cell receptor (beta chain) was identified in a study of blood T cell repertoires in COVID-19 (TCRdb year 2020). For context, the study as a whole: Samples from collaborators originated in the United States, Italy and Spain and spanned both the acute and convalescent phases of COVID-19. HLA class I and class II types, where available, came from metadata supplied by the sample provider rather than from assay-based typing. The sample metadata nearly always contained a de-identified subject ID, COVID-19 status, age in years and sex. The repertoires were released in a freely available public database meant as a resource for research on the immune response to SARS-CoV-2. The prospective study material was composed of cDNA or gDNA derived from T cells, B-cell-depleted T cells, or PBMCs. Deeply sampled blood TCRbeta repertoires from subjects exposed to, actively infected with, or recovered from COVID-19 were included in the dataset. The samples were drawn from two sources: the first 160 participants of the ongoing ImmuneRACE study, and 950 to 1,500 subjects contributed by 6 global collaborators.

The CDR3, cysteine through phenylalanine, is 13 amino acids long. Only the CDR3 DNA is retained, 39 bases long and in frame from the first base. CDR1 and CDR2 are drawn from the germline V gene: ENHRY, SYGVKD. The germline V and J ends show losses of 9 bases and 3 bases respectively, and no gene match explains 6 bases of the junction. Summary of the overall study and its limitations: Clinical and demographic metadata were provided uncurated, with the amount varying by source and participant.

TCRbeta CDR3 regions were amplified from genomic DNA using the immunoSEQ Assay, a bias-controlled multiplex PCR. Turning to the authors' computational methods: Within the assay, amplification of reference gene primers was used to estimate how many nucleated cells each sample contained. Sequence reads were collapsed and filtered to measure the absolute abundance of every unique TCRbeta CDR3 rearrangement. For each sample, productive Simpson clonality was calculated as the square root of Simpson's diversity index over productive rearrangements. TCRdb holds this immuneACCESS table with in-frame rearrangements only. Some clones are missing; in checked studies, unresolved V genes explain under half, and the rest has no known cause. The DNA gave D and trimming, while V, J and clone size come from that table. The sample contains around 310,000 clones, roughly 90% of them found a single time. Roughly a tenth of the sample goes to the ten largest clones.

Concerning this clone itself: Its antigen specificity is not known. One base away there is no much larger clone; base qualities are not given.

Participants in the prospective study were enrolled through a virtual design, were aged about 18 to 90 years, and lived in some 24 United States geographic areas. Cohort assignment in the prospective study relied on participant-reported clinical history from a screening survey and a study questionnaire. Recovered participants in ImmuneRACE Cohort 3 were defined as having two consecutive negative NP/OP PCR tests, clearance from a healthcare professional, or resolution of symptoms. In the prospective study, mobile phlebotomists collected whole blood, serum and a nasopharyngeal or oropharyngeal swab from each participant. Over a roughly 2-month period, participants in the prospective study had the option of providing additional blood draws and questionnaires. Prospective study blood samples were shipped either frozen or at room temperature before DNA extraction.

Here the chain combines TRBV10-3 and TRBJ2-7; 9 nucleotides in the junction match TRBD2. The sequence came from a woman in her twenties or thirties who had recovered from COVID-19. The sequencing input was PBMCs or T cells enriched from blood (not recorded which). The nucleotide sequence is TGTGCCATACATAGCGGGAGAAGCTACGAGCAGTACTTC. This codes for CAIHSGRSYEQYF.